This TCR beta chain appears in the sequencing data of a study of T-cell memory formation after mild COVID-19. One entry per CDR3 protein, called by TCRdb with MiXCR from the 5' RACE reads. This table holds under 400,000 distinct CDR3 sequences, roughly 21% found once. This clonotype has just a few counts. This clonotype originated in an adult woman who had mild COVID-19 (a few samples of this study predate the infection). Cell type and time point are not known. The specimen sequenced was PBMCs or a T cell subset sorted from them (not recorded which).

The CDR3: CATSDDSTGELFF. CDR3 DNA sequence: TGTGCCACCAGTGATGACAGCACCGGGGAGCTGTTTTTT. The rearrangement joins TRBV24-1 to TRBJ2-2; D perhaps matches TRBD1 (5 bases). V was trimmed by 3 bases and J by 4 bases, leaving 5 bases between them. The V gene's germline CDR1 is KGHDR and CDR2 SFDVKD. This CDR3 is built from 13 residues.